A single sample is the source of the 6 T cell receptor beta chains below, sequenced in a study of cytomegalovirus exposure and HLA in healthy donors. The protocol was immunoSEQ multiplex PCR, while the TCRdb copy is restricted to in-frame clones and leaves out a portion. The sample contains 100,000 to 150,000 clones, approximately 87% of which appear only once. Sequencing was carried out using PBMCs. All receptors derive from a young woman in good health and CMV-seronegative.

V usage is TRBV19 and J usage is TRBJ2-3, with 9 positions matching TRBD2. Germline-derived CDR1 and CDR2 are LNHDA and SQIVND (reference sequence). This CDR3 region has 14 residues. V was pared by 2 bases and J by 3 bases, with 0 bases of the junction left unmatched. In DNA form, the CDR3 reads TGTGCCAGTAGTATACTAGCGGGAACAGATACGCAGTATTTT. Translated, it gives CASSILAGTDTQYF.

The CDR3 sequence: CASRQRQKPTEAFF. The CDR3 nucleotides are TGTGCCAGCAGGCAGCGACAGAAACCCACTGAAGCTTTCTTT. The chain is built from TRBV6-5 and TRBJ1-1, with D tentatively TRBD1 (5 bases). Germline values: CDR1 MNHEY, CDR2 SVGAGI. Trimming removed 6 bases from V and 4 bases from J, with 15 bases in between. This CDR3 spans 14 amino acids.

This chain uses TRBV6-6 with TRBJ1-1, with 10 bases identical to TRBD1. With 2 bases clipped from V and 3 bases from J, the junction kept 0 bases outside the gene matches. Germline V gene lookup returns CDR1 MNHNY and CDR2 SVGAGI (reference sequence). This CDR3 is built from 14 residues. Here the CDR3 reads CASSYGTGDTEAFF. CDR3 DNA sequence: TGTGCCAGCAGTTACGGGACAGGGGACACTGAAGCTTTCTTT.

This clone has just one count. The chain has TRBV6-6 and TRBJ2-5, with TRBD2 matching 8 bases. CDR1 MNHNY and CDR2 SVGAGI come from the germline V gene (reference sequence). The CDR3 is 13 amino acids. The trim removed 3 bases at V and 5 bases at J, leaving 2 bases unmatched. DNA for the CDR3: TGTGCCAGCAGTTATAAGCGGGGGGAGACCCAGTACTTC. Amino acids: CASSYKRGETQYF.

This clone was picked up one time. The identical CDR3 is also encoded by other nucleotide sequences in the sample. This chain joins TRBV7-9 and TRBJ1-3, with D maybe TRBD1 (6 bases). The CDR3 spans 14 residues. From germline, CDR1 is SEHNR and CDR2 FQNEAQ (reference sequence). V was trimmed by 3 bases and J by 2 bases, leaving 8 bases between them. The CDR3 nucleotides read TGTGCCAGCAGCTTCACAGGGACTGGAAACACCATATATTTT. This sequence encodes CASSFTGTGNTIYF. Complete variable domain (other parts from reference TRBV7-9 and TRBJ1-3): DTGVSQNPRHKITKRGQNVTFRCDPISEHNRLYWYRQTLGQGPEFLTYFQNEAQLEKSRLLSDRFSAERPKGSFSTLEIQRTEQGDSAMYLCASSFTGTGNTIYFGEGSWLTVV.

CDR3 nucleotide sequence: TGTGCCAGCAGTCTCGCGGGGAACTATGGCTACACCTTC. It specifies CASSLAGNYGYTF. The chain couples TRBV25-1 to TRBJ1-2; D remains unclear. V was trimmed by 5 bases and J by 2 bases, leaving 9 bases between them. Germline V gene lookup returns CDR1 MGHDK and CDR2 SYGVNS. This CDR3 spans 13 amino acids.